These 30 T cell receptor beta chains share one sample of origin, sequenced in a study of tumor and adjacent non-tumor tissue in lung cancer. The template was RNA from unsorted bulk tissue. Distant lung tissue was collected more than 3 cm away from the tumor edge. TCRbeta libraries were built with three rounds of nested PCR, modified from ARM-PCR. Using its own MiXCR run on the multiplex PCR reads, TCRdb lists one record per CDR3 protein. The table records 60,000 or so distinct CDR3 sequences, around two thirds of them present only once. Sample: distant non-tumor lung tissue. These receptor sequences come from a man in his sixties or seventies with non-small cell lung cancer.

The chain has TRBV23-1 and TRBJ2-3, with D perhaps assigned TRBD1 or TRBD2 (5 bases each). TRBV23-1 is marked as an open reading frame, function uncertain. The CDR3 runs 20 residues. The V end was cut by 0 bases, the J end by 1 base, with 23 bases between. The CDR3 nucleotides read TGCGCCAGCAGTCAATCTAGGTCAGGATCGACGGGACGGGGCACAGATACGCAGTATTTT. Encoded protein: CASSQSRSGSTGRGTDTQYF.

This clonotype was seen ten or more times. V usage is TRBV11-2 and J usage is TRBJ2-7; D is unclear. Trimming removed 0 bases at V and 2 bases at J, with 17 bases between. There are 17 residues in the CDR3. The V gene's germline CDR1 is SGHAT and CDR2 FQNNGV. CDR3 DNA: TGTGCCAGCAGCTTAGACTACAGCGTTACGGTAGCCTACGAGCAGTACTTC. As protein: CASSLDYSVTVAYEQYF.

This clonotype was detected only once. This sequence joins TRBV11-2 and TRBJ1-2; a possible D gene is TRBD1 (5 bases). Looked up from germline, CDR1 is SGHAT and CDR2 is FQNNGV. Trimming stripped 5 bases from V and 3 bases from J, with 19 bases between. This CDR3 comprises 16 residues. CDR3 residues: CASSRTRDGFYYGYTF. The CDR3 nucleotides read TGTGCCAGCAGCCGAACGAGGGACGGGTTTTACTATGGCTACACCTTC. Full variable domain (remainder filled in from reference TRBV11-2 and TRBJ1-2): EAGVAQSPRYKIIEKRQSVAFWCNPISGHATLYWYQQILGQGPKLLIQFQNNGVVDDSQLPKDRFSAERLKGVDSTLKIQPAKLEDSAVYLCASSRTRDGFYYGYTFGSGTRLTVV.

Sample share makes this clonotype medium-sized. The genes are TRBV11-2 and TRBJ2-5; weak D call: TRBD1 (6 bases). Per the germline V gene, CDR1 is SGHAT and CDR2 is FQNNGV. The CDR3 covers 14 residues. V was clipped by 8 bases and J by 1 base, with 14 bases between them. The CDR3 protein is CASFGQTLQETQYF. CDR3 sequence (DNA): TGTGCCAGCTTCGGACAGACCCTCCAAGAGACCCAGTACTTC.

In its sample, this clonotype was seen a few times. V and J are TRBV12-3 or TRBV12-4 and TRBJ2-5, with TRBD2 matching over 9 bases. V lost 3 bases, J lost 2 bases, and 4 bases stayed unmatched. The CDR3 contains 15 residues. CDR3 sequence: CASSFGRGGQETQYF. CDR3 in DNA: TGTGCCAGCAGTTTCGGGCGGGGGGGTCAAGAGACCCAGTACTTC.

For this clonotype: A clone one base away is much larger, so this may be a read error. V is TRBV6-2 or TRBV6-3 and J is TRBJ2-7; TRBD2 agrees at 11 bases. Trimming took 5 bases from V and 4 from J; bases not matched to a gene: 7. The CDR3 length is 15 residues. The germline CDR1 and CDR2 sequences are MNHEY and SVGEGT. CDR3 sequence reads: CASSPRTSGSYEQYF. The CDR3 bases are TGTGCCAGCAGTCCCCGGACTAGCGGGTCGTACGAGCAGTACTTC.

In regard to this clonotype: A clone one base away is much larger, so this may be a read error. The chain recombines TRBV7-9 with TRBJ2-3; TRBD1 matches at 7 bases. Germline CDR1 is SEHNR and CDR2 is FQNEAQ (reference sequence). This CDR3 has 16 amino acids. Unmatched junction bases numbered 7, after V lost 2 bases and J lost 2 bases. In nucleotides, the CDR3 is TGTGCCAGCAGCTTACTGACGACAGGGAACACAGATACGCAGTATTTT. Residues: CASSLLTTGNTDTQYF.

Note on this clonotype: The conserved final phenylalanine or tryptophan is absent from the CDR3, which likely points to a read error. The chain carries TRBV11-2 and TRBJ1-1; D ambiguous. CDR1 SGHAT and CDR2 FQNNGV come from the germline V gene. The CDR3 runs to 12 residues. CDR3 in amino acids: CASSLQNTEAFI. The DNA for the CDR3 is TGTGCCAGTAGCTTACAGAACACTGAAGCTTTCATT.

A remark on this clonotype: A much larger clone differs by one base, so this may be a read error. The rearrangement links TRBV10-3 to TRBJ1-2; D is possibly TRBD1 (5 bases). This CDR3 has 13 amino acids. CDR1 is ENHRY, CDR2 SYGVKD, per germline. The CDR3 spells CATSDSTDYGYTF. Written as DNA, the CDR3 is TGTGCCACCAGTGACAGCACTGACTATGGCTACACCTTC.

The genes are TRBV29-1 and TRBJ2-7; D might be TRBD1 or TRBD2, each matching 5 bases. The length of the CDR3 is 12 residues. Between the trimmed V and J ends, which lost 6 bases and 3 bases, there was a span of 12 bases. Looked up from germline, CDR1 is SQVTM and CDR2 is ANQGSEA. The CDR3: CSVRDHLYEQYF. The CDR3 region has the DNA TGCAGCGTCCGGGACCACCTCTACGAGCAGTACTTC.

As regards this clonotype: This CDR3 fails to terminate in the conserved phenylalanine or tryptophan, so it likely reflects a read error. The chain carries TRBV11-1 and TRBJ2-5; D is perhaps TRBD2 (5 bases). V lost 7 bases and J lost 2, with 14 bases in between. The CDR3 consists of 14 residues. Looked up from germline, CDR1 is SGHAT and CDR2 is FQDESV (reference sequence). DNA for the CDR3: TGTGCCAGCACCCGGGATGTTCCACAAGAGACCCAGTACCTC. Protein: CASTRDVPQETQYL.

With regard to this clonotype: As the CDR3 is not closed by the conserved phenylalanine or tryptophan, this likely results from a read error. V usage is TRBV11-1 and J usage is TRBJ2-1; 9 nucleotides align to TRBD1. Germline CDR1 and CDR2: SGHAT and FQDESV (reference sequence). The CDR3 has 14 residues. CDR3 sequence (DNA): TGTACCAGCAGCCCCAGGACAGGGGTGGATGAACAGTTCTTA. It yields the protein CTSSPRTGVDEQFL.

This clonotype occurred a few times. This chain uses TRBV6-4 with TRBJ1-2, with D possibly being TRBD1 (5 bases). CDR3 length: 15 amino acids. V dropped 8 bases and J dropped 0 bases, with 16 bases sitting between them. CDR1 is MRHNA, CDR2 SNTAGT, per germline. The CDR3 protein is CASSDAPGSNYGYTF. For the CDR3, the DNA is TGTGCCAGCTCAGATGCACCAGGGTCTAACTATGGCTACACCTTC.

On this clonotype: One end of the junction is discordant with germline, which a read error may explain. The rearrangement uses TRBV7-9 and TRBJ2-3, with D possibly called TRBD1 or TRBD2 (5 bases each). CDR1 and CDR2 from the germline V gene are SEHNR and FQNEAQ (reference sequence). The CDR3 length is 18 residues. The CDR3 reads CASSQSKRGFVATNTQYF. The CDR3 coding sequence is TGTGCCAGCAGCCAATCGAAGAGGGGATTCGTGGCCACAAATACGCAGTATTTT.

A remark on this clonotype: A much larger clone lies one base from this, so it may be a read error. This chain joins TRBV14 and TRBJ2-7; 8 bases agree with TRBD1. The germline CDR1 and CDR2 sequences are SGHDN and FVKESK. Germline trimming cut 1 base from V and 7 bases from J; bases unmatched to any gene: 6. The CDR3 runs to 14 residues. The CDR3 region is CASSQARGHVEQYF. As DNA, the CDR3 is TGTGCCAGCAGCCAAGCCAGGGGGCATGTTGAGCAGTACTTC.

In its sample, this clonotype was seen once. A junction boundary mismatches the germline segment, possibly from a read error. The chain is built from TRBV6-5 and TRBJ1-1; 7 nucleotides align to TRBD1. This CDR3 spans 13 amino acids. The V gene's germline CDR1 is MNHEY and CDR2 SVGAGI. The CDR3 loop reads CASRGTENTEPFF. CDR3 DNA: TGTGCCAGCAGGGGGACAGAGAACACTGAACCTTTCTTT.

At least ten counts were recorded for this clonotype. The chain combines TRBV4-1 with TRBJ2-1; TRBD2 matches at 9 bases. J lost 8 bases, V lost 0 bases, and 11 bases had no gene match. Germline assignment: CDR1 MGHRA and CDR2 YSYEKL. The CDR3 consists of 17 residues. This chain's CDR3 is CASSQEQNSGSLHEQFF. CDR3 sequence (DNA): TGCGCCAGCAGCCAAGAGCAAAATAGCGGGAGTTTGCATGAGCAGTTCTTC.

A note on this clonotype: Just one base apart from a much larger clone, this may be a read error. The chain recombines TRBV12-5 with TRBJ1-4; D call uncertain. Germline V gene data show CDR1 as LGHNT and CDR2 as FRNRAP. CDR3 length equals 12 residues. CDR3 sequence: CAGGSTRWFLFF. CDR3 DNA: TGTGCTGGTGGCTCCACTCGGTGGTTCCTGTTTTTT.

This clonotype was counted many times. The chain combines TRBV5-6 with TRBJ1-2; 10 nucleotides match TRBD1. Germline trimming cut 2 bases from V and 8 bases from J; bases unmatched to any gene: 12. CDR1 and CDR2 from the germline V gene are SGHDT and YYEEEE. The CDR3 has 16 amino acids. The CDR3 reads CASSFGTGVQSGGYTF. DNA for the CDR3: TGTGCCAGCAGCTTCGGGACAGGGGTCCAATCGGGAGGCTACACCTTC. Combining the CDR3 with reference TRBV5-6 and TRBJ1-2 gives the whole variable domain DAGVTQSPTHLIKTRGQQVTLRCSPKSGHDTVSWYQQALGQGPQFIFQYYEEEERQRGNFPDRFSGHQFPNYSSELNVNALLLGDSALYLCASSFGTGVQSGGYTFGSGTRLTVV.

Only one count was recorded for this clonotype. This chain links TRBV6-5 with TRBJ1-4; the D is unclear. The CDR3 extends over 15 amino acids. Germline values: CDR1 MNHEY, CDR2 SVGAGI. Trimming removed 4 bases from V and 3 bases from J, with 12 bases in between. CDR3 amino acids: CASSCSGRSNEKLFF. CDR3 sequence (DNA): TGTGCCAGCAGTTGCTCCGGCAGATCTAATGAAAAACTGTTTTTT.

Comments on this clonotype: The junction shows a germline mismatch at one end, possibly a read error. The CDR3 DNA is TGTGCTAGCAGGCCAAGGAGGTATGGGGCCGACGTCCTGACTTTC. It translates to CASRPRRYGADVLTF. V usage is TRBV28 and J usage is TRBJ2-6; D might be TRBD1 or TRBD2, each matching 5 bases. The CDR3 is 15 residues long. Germline assignment: CDR1 MDHEN and CDR2 SYDVKM.

The genes are TRBV11-2 and TRBJ2-1; unclear D gene. The CDR3 covers 13 residues. CDR1 SGHAT and CDR2 FQNNGV come from the germline V gene. Trimming took off 4 bases at V and 10 bases at J, with 14 bases between the two ends. CDR3 sequence: CASSSDSLNEQFF. CDR3 sequence (DNA): TGTGCCAGCAGCTCAGATTCCCTCAACGAGCAGTTCTTC. The complete variable domain, with remaining parts taken from reference TRBV11-2 and TRBJ2-1, reads EAGVAQSPRYKIIEKRQSVAFWCNPISGHATLYWYQQILGQGPKLLIQFQNNGVVDDSQLPKDRFSAERLKGVDSTLKIQPAKLEDSAVYLCASSSDSLNEQFFGPGTRLTVL.

A few counts support this clonotype. The missing conserved phenylalanine or tryptophan at the end of this CDR3 makes a read error likely. The chain uses TRBV29-1 and TRBJ1-5; TRBD1 matches 10 bases. Germline assignment: CDR1 SQVTM and CDR2 ANQGSEA. This CDR3 has 17 amino acids. The CDR3 loop is CSVDIWTGGSSNQPQHS. The DNA for the CDR3 is TGCAGCGTAGACATCTGGACAGGGGGTTCGAGCAATCAACCCCAGCATTCT.

Comments on this clonotype: The germline gene is not matched at one end of the junction; a read error may be the cause. The gene calls are TRBV4-2 and TRBJ2-7; D uncertain. The CDR3 covers 11 residues. Germline V CDR1 and CDR2: LGHNA, YNFKEQ. The CDR3 DNA reads as TGTGCCAGCAGCCATGTATACGGGCAGTACTTC. Residues: CASSHVYGQYF.

Note on this clonotype: The CDR3 does not close with the conserved phenylalanine or tryptophan, likely indicating a read error. CDR3 sequence (DNA): TGTGCCGGCAGAAAAGGGGGGACAACCAGCACAGATACGCAGTATTTG. It specifies CAGRKGGTTSTDTQYL. The chain links TRBV6-5 to TRBJ2-3; perhaps D is TRBD1 or TRBD2 (6 bases each). The germline CDR1 and CDR2 sequences are MNHEY and SVGAGI. The CDR3 has 16 residues.

The sample holds many counts of this clonotype. The chain is built from TRBV29-1 and TRBJ2-3, with 9 bases that match TRBD2. Per germline, CDR1 SQVTM and CDR2 ANQGSEA. V lost 4 bases to trimming and J lost 4 bases; unmatched junction nucleotides: 15. The CDR3 loop spans 17 amino acids. CDR3 coding DNA: TGCAGCGTTGCAGGGACACGTAGCGGGAGAGGAGCAGATACGCAGTATTTT. Translating it yields CSVAGTRSGRGADTQYF.

About this clonotype: One end of the junction varies from germline; a read error may be responsible. This chain links TRBV4-2 with TRBJ2-7, with D unclear. CDR1 LGHNA and CDR2 YNFKEQ come from the germline V gene. There are 17 residues in the CDR3. CDR3 loop: CASSQDGRGLQAYEQYF. The CDR3 coding sequence is TGTGCAAGCAGCCAAGATGGGCGTGGGCTACAAGCCTACGAGCAGTACTTC.

Regarding this clonotype: This is likely a read error, given that the CDR3 carries no conserved phenylalanine or tryptophan at its end. V usage is TRBV11-3 and J usage is TRBJ2-4; tentative D call: TRBD1 (6 bases). CDR1 is SGHNT, CDR2 YENEEA, per germline. This CDR3 is built from 16 residues. The CDR3 nucleotides are TGTCCCAGCAGCTTGAGCAGGGGTAATTCCAAAAACATTCAGTACCTC. It translates to CPSSLSRGNSKNIQYL.

The rearrangement links TRBV7-8 to TRBJ1-5; TRBD1 agrees at 9 bases. The germline V gene encodes CDR1 SGHVS and CDR2 FQNEAQ. The junction had 7 bases not matched to a gene; V was cut back by 2 bases and J by 2 bases. The CDR3 loop spans 17 amino acids. CDR3 DNA: TGTGCCAGCAGCTTACTGAAGACAGGGGGAGGCAATCAGCCCCAGCATTTT. It codes for CASSLLKTGGGNQPQHF.

This clonotype was observed once. A read error may explain this, as a much larger clone is one base away. The rearrangement links TRBV6-5 to TRBJ2-7; 7 nucleotides align to TRBD2. This CDR3 region has 15 residues. The germline V gene has CDR1 MNHEY and CDR2 SVGAGI. With 6 bases clipped from V and 0 bases from J, the junction kept 8 bases outside the gene matches. The chain's CDR3 is CASSPAVAGSYEQYF. For the CDR3, the DNA is TGTGCCAGCAGCCCCGCTGTAGCGGGCTCCTACGAGCAGTACTTC.